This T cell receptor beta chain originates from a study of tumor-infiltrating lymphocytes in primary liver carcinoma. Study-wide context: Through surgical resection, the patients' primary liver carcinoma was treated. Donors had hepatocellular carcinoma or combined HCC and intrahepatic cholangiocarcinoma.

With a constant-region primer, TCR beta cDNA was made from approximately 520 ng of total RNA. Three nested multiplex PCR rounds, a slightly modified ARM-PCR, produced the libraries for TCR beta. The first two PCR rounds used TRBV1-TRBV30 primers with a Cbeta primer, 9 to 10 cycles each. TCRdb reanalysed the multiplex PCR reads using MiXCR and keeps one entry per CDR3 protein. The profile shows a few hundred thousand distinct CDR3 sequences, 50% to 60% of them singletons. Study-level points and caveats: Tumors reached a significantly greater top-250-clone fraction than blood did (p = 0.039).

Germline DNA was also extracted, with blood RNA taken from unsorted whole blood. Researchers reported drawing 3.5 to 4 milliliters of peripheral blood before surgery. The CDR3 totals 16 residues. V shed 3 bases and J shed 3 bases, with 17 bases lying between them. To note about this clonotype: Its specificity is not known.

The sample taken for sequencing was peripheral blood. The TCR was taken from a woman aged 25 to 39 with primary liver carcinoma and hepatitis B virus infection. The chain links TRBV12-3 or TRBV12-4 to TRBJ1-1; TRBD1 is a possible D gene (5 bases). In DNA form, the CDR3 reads TGTGCCAGCAGTTTTTCGGCGGGGCGGGTGGACACTGAAGCTTTCTTT. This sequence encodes CASSFSAGRVDTEAFF.